This T cell receptor (beta chain) was observed in a study of identical twins (dated by TCRdb to 2015 to 2016). Some background on the complete study: TCR alpha and beta repertoires from monozygotic twins, unrelated adults of various ages and cord blood were deep-sequenced to test whether fetal clonotypes persist. To rule out contamination, replicate twin experiments were performed at different times with different library preparation protocols.

Trimming takes 3 bases off V and 2 bases off J; junction bases not matched to a gene: 5. The germline V gene yields SQVTM for CDR1 and ANQGSEA for CDR2. The CDR3 has 15 amino acids, counting the end cysteine and phenylalanine. Only CDR3 DNA is held: 45 bases, read in frame from base 1. Turning to this clonotype: Its antigen has not been determined. No much larger clonotype is one base removed from it; base qualities were not supplied.

Only healthy Caucasian donors were included. Three pairs of female monozygotic twins, all aged about 18 to 30 years, were included in the twin cohort. Peripheral blood mononuclear cells were used as the source from which RNA for TCR libraries was isolated. Library preparation used 5' RACE. Sequencing was performed on an Illumina HiSeq 2000. Template switching added a universal primer binding site, and the final cDNA carried a unique molecular identifier that allowed TCR cDNA molecules to be counted accurately. First-strand cDNA for TCR alpha and beta chains was synthesized from specific primers in the conserved constant-segment region. To control for contamination, each cDNA library was double barcoded with a SMART-Mk sample barcode plus Illumina barcodes. TruSeq adapter sequences, together with Illumina sample barcodes, were added in two successive PCR steps. TCR alpha and beta cDNA libraries were sequenced on the Illumina HiSeq platform with custom primers. In the original analysis: Unique molecular identifiers were extracted from raw reads with MiGEC, and CDR3 positions were determined with MiXCR. Recombination models were inferred per individual with the repgenHMM and IGoR tools using an EM algorithm. Shared clonotype analysis was performed with the tcR package in R, normalizing sharing by the product of cloneset sizes. To study raw recombination free of thymic and clonal selection effects, out-of-frame nonproductive sequences were analyzed. TCRdb's own reprocessing of the public reads used fastp at Q25 and MiXCR and kept productive beta chains. Entries that share a CDR3 protein sequence are merged under the most common genes and DNA. The V and J calls reflect TCRdb's pipeline rather than the authors' work. The sample yields some 760,000 distinct CDR3 sequences; about 20% were counted once. In total, the top ten clones hold about an eighth of the sample.

Beyond this particular receptor, the publication reports: Because the same donors could not be followed over many years, the conclusions depended on cross-sectional statistical analysis. Compared with coincidental sharing between unrelated individuals, out-of-frame TCR alpha sequences shared between twins showed an excess of sequences with low generation probability. Invariant T cells such as MAIT and iNKT could partly confound zero-insertion analyses, although diverse VJ usage argued against such confounding for most clonotypes. The excess sharing between twins in beta out-of-frame sequences was weaker because fewer shared sequences reduced the signal-to-noise ratio. In monozygotic twins, out-of-frame TCR alpha sharing was systematically underestimated by recombination models, although the models agreed with sharing between unrelated individuals. Abundant cord blood beta clonotypes had fewer insertions, young adult naive repertoires showed a similar but weaker trend, and memory repertoires showed no such trend.

These same records also appear under a second study, on T cells expressing NK-cell markers. As that second study puts it: TCR beta-chain repertoires were profiled in sorted CD3+CD56+NKG2C+, CD3+CD56+NKG2C- and CD3+CD56-NKG2C+ T-cell subsets from fewer than 10 donors. Among the eight sequenced donors, seven were HCMV-seropositive and one was HCMV-seronegative. In several experiments an anti-gammadeltaTCR antibody was added to restrict sorting to alphabetaTCR-expressing T cells. In roughly 6 donors, the dominant CD3+CD56+NKG2C+ clonotypes ranked among the top 10 CD8+ clonotypes, making up 1.0-7.0% of CD8+ T cells. Those dominant clonotypes were again the most abundant among CD3+CD56-NKG2C+ cells in a handful of donors, at about 28.3-60.1%. It remained unclear whether the expanded NKG2C-expressing T cell clones were specific for HCMV antigens. The study sequenced eight donors, all healthy volunteers chosen at random: three men and five women. To determine HCMV serostatus, a commercial ELISA kit was used to detect HCMV-specific IgG in serum. For about 6 donors, unsorted PBMC were also used to sequence bulk peripheral blood T-cell repertoires. MIGEC handled demultiplexing of the reads and grouping by UMI, while MiTCR was used to assemble and quantify clonotypes. To exclude erroneous sequences, only TCR cDNA sequences supported by at least two reads were retained. The tcR package was used for downstream repertoire analysis, and clonotypes were matched across fractions by CDR3 nucleotide sequence plus V segment. VDJmatch was used to annotate antigen specificity against VDJdb, with one amino acid substitution in CDR3 permitted.

Sequenced: PBMCs. The sequence came from a woman younger than 35 in good health. This chain joins TRBV29-1 to TRBJ2-5; the junction holds 11 bases that match TRBD2. The nucleotide sequence reads TGCAGCGTTGATCATAGCGGGGGGGGACAAGAGACCCAGTACTTC. Its translation reads: CSVDHSGGGQETQYF.